A single sample is the source of the 24 T cell receptor beta chains below, sequenced in a study of sequential checkpoint blockade in melanoma. Clones were sequenced by immunoSEQ multiplex PCR, and TCRdb holds only the in-frame ones, with some missing. The sample consists of more than 10,000 clones, almost 80% of them appearing once. Treatment described: randomized to nivolumab then ipilimumab (arm A) or the reverse (arm B). The specimen comprised CD8+ T cells sorted from blood (inferred from file names), sampled from a patient given nivolumab and ipilimumab in sequence. All receptors derive from a human donor with melanoma.

V is TRBV5-1 and J is TRBJ2-7; TRBD2 matches 7 bases. The CDR3 spans 14 residues. In germline, CDR1 is SGHRS, CDR2 YFSETQ. V shed 1 base, J shed 4 bases, and the junction held 5 bases outside the gene matches. CDR3 amino acids: CASSLSGAFYEQYF. CDR3 sequence (DNA): TGCGCCAGCAGCTTGAGCGGGGCCTTTTACGAGCAGTACTTC.

J is TRBJ2-1 and V is TRBV7-8; 10 nucleotides align to TRBD2. The CDR3 consists of 22 residues. Trimming removed 5 bases from V and 0 bases from J; junction bases left unmatched: 22. From germline, CDR1 is SGHVS and CDR2 FQNEAQ. DNA of the CDR3: TGTGCCAGCAGCCCGAACTTCGGGGAAAGACTAGCGGGCCAGAGCTCCTACAATGAGCAGTTCTTC. It encodes CASSPNFGERLAGQSSYNEQFF.

This sequence joins TRBV14 and TRBJ2-7; D perhaps matches TRBD2 (5 bases). With 1 base removed from V and 3 bases from J, the gap between germline ends came to 13 bases. The V gene's germline CDR1 is SGHDN and CDR2 FVKESK. The CDR3 consists of 15 residues. Here the CDR3 DNA reads TGTGCCAGCAGCCAAGGGACTTTATTTTACTACGAGCAGTACTTC. Its protein product is CASSQGTLFYYEQYF.

In this sample, this clone turned up a few times. V usage is TRBV6-5 and J usage is TRBJ2-1; D not certain. Germline values: CDR1 MNHEY, CDR2 SVGAGI. CDR3 size: 11 residues. Trimming removed 0 bases at V and 10 bases at J, with 4 bases between. Here the CDR3 DNA reads TGTGCCAGCAGTTACTCGCTAGAGCAGTTCTTC. Encoded protein: CASSYSLEQFF.

This clone came up a few times. V and J are TRBV4-2 and TRBJ2-7; TRBD1 matches at 8 bases. Germline CDR1 reads LGHNA; CDR2 reads YNFKEQ. This CDR3 contains 14 residues. J gave up 5 bases and V 5 bases, and 8 bases lay outside the gene matches. This CDR3 is CASSATGAGNEQYF. CDR3 bases: TGTGCCAGCAGCGCGACAGGGGCAGGGAACGAGCAGTACTTC.

This chain uses TRBV4-3 with TRBJ2-7; maybe TRBD2 (6 bases). V dropped 2 bases and J dropped 3 bases, with 14 bases sitting between them. The germline CDR1 and CDR2 sequences are LGHNA and YSLEER. The CDR3 runs to 15 residues. The CDR3 DNA is TGCGCCAGCAGCCAAAGTCGGGCCGGGGGCTACGAGCAGTACTTC. Protein sequence: CASSQSRAGGYEQYF.

This clone appeared a single time. The V call is TRBV4-1, the J call TRBJ1-3; D gene unclear. Germline V gene sequence: CDR1 MGHRA, CDR2 YSYEKL. V was trimmed by 1 base and J by 12 bases, leaving 13 bases between them. The CDR3 consists of 13 residues. DNA of the CDR3: TGCGCCAGCAGCCAAGCTTTAGCGCCAGACATATATTTT. It codes for CASSQALAPDIYF.

Worth noting for this clone: Mismatch with germline at one junction end may stem from a read error. This chain links TRBV6-6 with TRBJ1-2; maybe TRBD1 (6 bases). The CDR3 length is 11 residues. CDR1 and CDR2 from the germline V gene are MNHNY and SVGAGI (reference sequence). The CDR3 DNA sequence: TGTGCCAGCAGTTACTGGGGGCGTACCTACTTC. This gives the protein CASSYWGRTYF.

CDR3 amino acids: CASSQLIPSASGGSPYNEQFF. CDR3 sequence (DNA): TGCGCCAGCAGTCAATTAATTCCTAGTGCTAGCGGGGGGTCCCCATACAATGAGCAGTTCTTC. The rearrangement uses TRBV23-1 and TRBJ2-1; the match to TRBD2 covers 11 bases. TRBV23-1 is annotated as an ORF whose role is uncertain. The CDR3 is 21 residues long. V gave up 1 base and J gave up 4 bases; unmatched junction bases: 18.

This clone was observed a single time. This chain joins TRBV14 and TRBJ2-2; weak D call: TRBD2 (6 bases). The germline V gene has CDR1 SGHDN and CDR2 FVKESK. This CDR3 is 16 amino acids long. V shed 4 bases and J shed 2 bases, with 14 bases lying between them. CDR3 in amino acids: CASSLEGGLNTGELFF. CDR3 coding DNA: TGTGCCAGCAGCCTCGAGGGAGGACTAAACACCGGGGAGCTGTTTTTT.

The genes are TRBV29-1 and TRBJ1-2; 7 bases align to TRBD1. J was trimmed by 5 bases and V by 6 bases; bases with no gene match: 9. CDR1 SQVTM and CDR2 ANQGSEA come from the germline V gene. The CDR3 is made up of 13 amino acids. The DNA for the CDR3 is TGCAGCGTCGAGCTACAGGGGTTGTATGGCTACACCTTC. This sequence encodes CSVELQGLYGYTF.

V and J are TRBV19 and TRBJ1-1; D is unresolved. Trimming took 10 bases from V and 1 from J, leaving 10 bases between them. CDR1 and CDR2 (germline): LNHDA, SQIVND (reference sequence). This CDR3 has 12 residues. For the CDR3, the DNA is TGTGCCACCAGGACTGAGAACACTGAAGCTTTCTTT. It is translated as CATRTENTEAFF.

The chain carries TRBV6-4 and TRBJ2-1; TRBD2 matches at 11 bases. Germline CDR1 reads MRHNA; CDR2 reads SNTAGT. The trim removed 2 bases at V and 1 base at J, leaving 13 bases unmatched. The CDR3 extends over 20 amino acids. CDR3 sequence: CASSDTVLAGAPDSYNEQFF. The CDR3 DNA sequence: TGTGCCAGCAGTGACACTGTACTAGCGGGAGCCCCAGATTCCTACAATGAGCAGTTCTTC.

This rearrangement joins TRBV19 to TRBJ2-2, with D tentatively TRBD2 (7 bases). From germline, CDR1 is LNHDA and CDR2 SQIVND (reference sequence). Trimming removed 3 bases from V and 6 bases from J, with 8 bases in between. There are 13 residues in the CDR3. The CDR3 protein is CASSIGGPGELFF. The CDR3 nucleotides read TGTGCCAGTAGTATCGGGGGGCCCGGGGAGCTGTTTTTT.

The V gene is TRBV19, the J gene TRBJ2-1, with a possible D match to TRBD1 (5 bases). V lost 1 base to trimming and J lost 5 bases, with 9 bases between them. This CDR3 comprises 14 residues. CDR1 LNHDA and CDR2 SQIVND come from the germline V gene (reference sequence). CDR3 nucleotides: TGTGCCAGTAGTATAGGGCAGGGTGACAATGAGCAGTTCTTC. It yields the protein CASSIGQGDNEQFF.

This chain links TRBV27 with TRBJ2-7; 12 positions match TRBD2. The CDR3 is made up of 18 amino acids. Germline-derived CDR1 and CDR2 are MNHEY and SMNVEV (reference sequence). V dropped 5 bases and J dropped 2; count of bases not matched to a gene: 13. Here the CDR3 DNA reads TGTGCCAGCAGTCTCGCACCCCCGGGACTAGCGGGCCCCTACGAGCAGTACTTC. Translation gives CASSLAPPGLAGPYEQYF.

V is TRBV30 and J is TRBJ1-6; D gene uncertain. Germline CDR1 and CDR2: GTSNPN and SVGIG (reference sequence). This CDR3 has 13 residues. The V and J ends lost 0 bases and 7 bases respectively, with 7 bases between them. CDR3 amino acids: CAWSVGGNSPLHF. The CDR3 nucleotides read TGTGCCTGGAGTGTAGGAGGGAATTCACCCCTCCACTTT. The complete variable domain, with remaining parts taken from reference TRBV30 and TRBJ1-6, reads SQTIHQWPATLVQPVGSPLSLECTVEGTSNPNLYWYRQAAGRGLQLLFYSVGIGQISSEVPQNLSASRPQDRQFILSSKKLLLSDSGFYLCAWSVGGNSPLHFGNGTRLTVT.

This clone is medium-sized. V is TRBV29-1 and J is TRBJ2-3, with TRBD2 identical over 12 bases. The CDR3 length is 17 residues. Germline CDR1 is SQVTM and CDR2 is ANQGSEA. After removal of 3 bases from V and 4 bases from J, the junction contained 11 bases not matched to a gene. For the CDR3, the DNA is TGCAGCGTTGAGCAGCGACTAGCGGGAGTATATCCAGATACGCAGTATTTT. This sequence encodes CSVEQRLAGVYPDTQYF.

The rearrangement joins TRBV6-1 to TRBJ2-7, with D possibly being TRBD1 (5 bases). CDR1 and CDR2 from the germline V gene are MNHNS and SASEGT. V lost 1 base and J 1 base, leaving 11 bases between the germline ends. The CDR3 covers 15 residues. The CDR3 DNA reads TGTGCCAGCAGTGAAGGTATGACAGCTTCCTACGAGCAGTACTTC. It yields the protein CASSEGMTASYEQYF.

The J gene is TRBJ1-1, the V gene TRBV2; 9 bases agree with TRBD1. The junction had 7 bases not matched to a gene; V was cut back by 1 base and J by 1 base. Germline loops: CDR1 SNHLY, CDR2 FYNNEI. The CDR3 extends over 17 amino acids. The CDR3 coding sequence is TGTGCCAGCAGTGAAGGGGGGACAGGGCTCTGGAACACTGAAGCTTTCTTT. Its translation: CASSEGGTGLWNTEAFF.

The chain carries TRBV29-1 and TRBJ2-3; weak D call: TRBD1 (6 bases). This CDR3 has 16 residues. Germline lookup yields CDR1 SQVTM and CDR2 ANQGSEA. V was pared by 4 bases and J by 2 bases, with 19 bases between. The CDR3: CSVVYRTDTYTDTQYF. Here the CDR3 DNA reads TGCAGCGTTGTTTATAGGACAGATACCTACACAGATACGCAGTATTTT.

This chain joins TRBV19 and TRBJ1-2; D remains unclear. The germline V gene has CDR1 LNHDA and CDR2 SQIVND (reference sequence). This CDR3 has 15 residues. V lost 3 bases and J 4 bases, leaving 15 bases between the germline ends. Here the CDR3 reads CASSMTAGRSYGYTF. CDR3 bases: TGTGCCAGTAGTATGACCGCGGGGAGGTCCTATGGCTACACCTTC.

The V call is TRBV7-8, the J call TRBJ1-4, with 9 bases fitting TRBD1. After removal of 3 bases from V and 3 bases from J, the junction contained 5 bases not matched to a gene. Germline CDR1 SGHVS, CDR2 FQNEAQ. The CDR3 runs 16 residues. CDR3 in amino acids: CASSLGQGWANEKLFF. Here the CDR3 DNA reads TGTGCCAGCAGCTTGGGACAGGGCTGGGCTAATGAAAAACTGTTTTTT.

The CDR3 reads CASKEIFRQAPNEKLFF. CDR3 sequence (DNA): TGCGCCAGCAAAGAGATATTCCGGCAGGCCCCTAATGAAAAACTGTTTTTT. V gene TRBV10-1 combines with J gene TRBJ1-4; D is undetermined. Per germline, CDR1 WNHNN and CDR2 SYGVQD (reference sequence). The V and J ends lost 7 bases and 3 bases respectively, with 21 bases between them. The CDR3 runs to 17 residues.